The source of this T cell receptor beta chain is a study of shared clonotypes between healthy human individuals. The CDR3 is 16 residues long. Deletions cut 3 bases from V and 3 bases from J, with 19 bases between. Germline V CDR1 and CDR2: SGHRS, YFSETQ. The table lists this clone with a count of one. TCRdb's table, derived via immunoSEQ multiplex PCR, lists solely in-frame clones and lacks some. The repertoire holds under 2,000,000 clones, with around 96% as singletons. The naive CD8 population came from CD45RO-negative cells selected for CCR7, without terminally differentiated effector memory CD45RA+ cells.

Sequenced input: naive CD8+ T cells sorted from blood. This receptor was identified in a young man in good health. This sequence joins TRBV5-1 and TRBJ2-7, with D possibly matching TRBD2 (5 bases). This CDR3 reads CASSSEPTGIYYEQYF. CDR3 DNA: TGCGCCAGCAGCTCTGAGCCGACGGGGATTTACTACGAGCAGTACTTC.